One sample yielded the 21 T cell receptor beta chains listed below, sequenced in a study of T-cell reconstitution after alpha-beta-depleted transplantation in children. Preparation of the TCRbeta library used unique molecular identifiers. One entry per CDR3 protein, called by TCRdb with MiXCR from the PCR reads. The repertoire holds under 300,000 distinct CDR3 sequences, 11% seen once, with 20% to 30% in the top ten. The sample in question was peripheral blood, obtained 180 days after TCRalphabeta/CD19-depleted stem cell transplant. Receptors originate from a male patient between 2 and 15 years old who had a stem cell transplant for chronic granulomatous disease, so the T cells may come from the graft donor.

This clonotype was picked up many times. The chain is built from TRBV7-6 and TRBJ2-2; D ambiguous. The CDR3 is made up of 14 amino acids. CDR1 and CDR2 (germline): SGHVS, FNYEAQ. The V end lost 1 base, the J end lost 6 bases, and 9 bases lay between the germline ends. CDR3 residues: CASSLEGKSGELFF. The CDR3 DNA is TGTGCCAGCAGCTTAGAGGGAAAGTCCGGGGAGCTGTTTTTT.

This clonotype came up many times. V and J are TRBV27 and TRBJ2-1; D ambiguous. Trimming pared 2 bases from V and 10 bases from J, leaving 9 bases between. This CDR3 contains 12 residues. The V gene's germline CDR1 is MNHEY and CDR2 SMNVEV (reference sequence). The CDR3 region has the DNA TGTGCCAGCAGTTTACTAGGACGGGAGCAGTTCTTC. It translates to CASSLLGREQFF.

This clonotype was seen ten or more times. The V and J genes are TRBV5-4 and TRBJ2-3, with TRBD2 matching over 13 bases. The length of the CDR3 is 18 residues. V lost 6 bases and J lost 1; bases outside the gene matches: 11. Per germline, CDR1 SGHNT and CDR2 YYREEE (reference sequence). CDR3 in DNA: TGTGCCAGCACCGTCATAACACTAGCGGGAGGGGGCACAGATACGCAGTATTTT. Its protein product is CASTVITLAGGGTDTQYF.

In this sample, this clonotype turned up many times. The chain combines TRBV15 with TRBJ2-5, with a weak D call TRBD1 (6 bases). The CDR3 length is 16 residues. The germline V gene has CDR1 LNHNV and CDR2 YYDKDF (reference sequence). The ends were cut back, 3 bases at V and 0 bases at J, with 14 bases in the middle. The CDR3 DNA follows: TGTGCCACCAGCAGTCCATGGGGGCAGTACCAAGAGACCCAGTACTTC. It encodes CATSSPWGQYQETQYF.

This clonotype was observed many times. The chain couples TRBV27 to TRBJ1-2, with 9 bases that match TRBD1. The V segment lost 5 bases and the J segment 8 bases; nucleotides outside the gene matches: 6. The CDR3 runs to 13 residues. The germline CDR1 and CDR2 sequences are MNHEY and SMNVEV (reference sequence). CDR3 nucleotide sequence: TGTGCCAGCAGTCCCGGACAGGGGTTGGGCTACACCTTC. It codes for CASSPGQGLGYTF.

In the case of this clonotype: Since a much larger clone is just one base distant, this may be a read error. In this CDR3 the conserved last residue, phenylalanine or tryptophan, is missing, so a read error is likely. The chain carries TRBV29-1 and TRBJ1-4, with D hard to call. Looked up from germline, CDR1 is SQVTM and CDR2 is ANQGSEA. With 6 bases removed from V and 5 bases from J, the gap between germline ends came to 7 bases. CDR3 length equals 11 residues. CDR3: CSVSENEKLFY. CDR3 DNA: TGCAGCGTCTCGGAGAATGAAAAACTGTTTTAT.

This clonotype showed up many times. The chain's CDR3 is CASSFRRSGTRRHEQYF. The DNA for the CDR3 is TGTGCCAGCAGCTTTCGACGATCCGGGACTAGGAGACACGAGCAGTACTTC. The gene calls are TRBV7-8 and TRBJ2-7, with 8 bases lining up with TRBD2. The CDR3 consists of 17 residues. The germline CDR1 and CDR2 sequences are SGHVS and FQNEAQ. V lost 3 bases to trimming and J lost 5 bases; unmatched junction nucleotides: 15.

This clonotype turned up a few times. V and J are TRBV20-1 and TRBJ1-5, with D uncertain. In germline, CDR1 is DFQATT, CDR2 SNEGSKA (reference sequence). V lost 0 bases, J lost 0 bases, and 9 bases lay in between. The CDR3 has 15 amino acids. The chain's CDR3 is CSARDWALSNQPQHF. The CDR3 DNA reads as TGCAGTGCTAGAGATTGGGCACTTAGCAATCAGCCCCAGCATTTT.

In this sample, this clonotype turned up many times. The genes are TRBV14 and TRBJ1-1; the D is unclear. Germline loops: CDR1 SGHDN, CDR2 FVKESK. The V gene lost 1 base and the J gene lost 7 bases, with 22 bases spanning the gap. The CDR3 is 17 residues long. The CDR3 is CASSQAGSWLRADEAFF. Here the CDR3 DNA reads TGTGCCAGCAGCCAAGCCGGTAGTTGGCTGAGGGCTGATGAAGCTTTCTTT.

The chain has TRBV7-2 and TRBJ2-5, with 10 bases that match TRBD1. The J segment lost 5 bases and the V segment lost 2 bases, leaving 8 bases of the junction unmatched. Germline V gene lookup returns CDR1 SGHTA and CDR2 FQGNSA. There are 16 residues in the CDR3. Here the CDR3 DNA reads TGTGCCAGCAGCTTAAGTCCCGGGACAGGGGTCGAGACCCAGTACTTC. This gives the protein CASSLSPGTGVETQYF.

This clonotype was recorded many times. This chain uses TRBV27 with TRBJ2-2; D not resolved. Germline CDR1 MNHEY, CDR2 SMNVEV (reference sequence). V was trimmed by 0 bases and J by 4 bases, leaving 9 bases between them. The CDR3 is made up of 15 amino acids. CDR3 in DNA: TGTGCCAGCAGTTTATCGGTCGAGAGCACCGGGGAGCTGTTTTTT. Protein product: CASSLSVESTGELFF.

At least ten counts were recorded for this clonotype. The chain links TRBV18 to TRBJ2-1; D not certain. The CDR3 sequence is 15 residues long. Looked up from germline, CDR1 is KGHSH and CDR2 is LQKENI. Between the trimmed V and J ends, which lost 6 bases and 3 bases, there was a span of 15 bases. CDR3: CASSLLEQGYNEQFF. Here the CDR3 DNA reads TGTGCCAGCTCCTTACTGGAGCAAGGCTACAATGAGCAGTTCTTC.

This clonotype was recorded many times. The DNA of the CDR3 is TGCAGTGCTAGAGAGGGCTCTGGGGCCAACGTCCTGACTTTC. It encodes CSAREGSGANVLTF. The V gene is TRBV20-1, the J gene TRBJ2-6; D unclear. The CDR3 length is 14 residues. V was clipped by 0 bases and J by 0 bases, with 3 bases between them. Germline V lookup: CDR1 DFQATT, CDR2 SNEGSKA (reference sequence).

In its sample, this clonotype was seen once. This may stem from a read error, because a much larger clone lies one nucleotide away. The chain recombines TRBV12-3 or TRBV12-4 with TRBJ2-1, with D unclear. This CDR3 is 12 amino acids long. The DNA of the CDR3 is TGTGCCAGCAGCACGGTTAACAATGCGCAGTTCTTC. It yields the protein CASSTVNNAQFF.

At least ten counts were recorded for this clonotype. The chain employs TRBV29-1 and TRBJ2-7; perhaps TRBD1 as D (7 bases). V was trimmed by 7 bases and J by 4 bases, leaving 14 bases between them. Germline V gives CDR1 SQVTM, CDR2 ANQGSEA. The CDR3 totals 12 residues. CDR3 loop: CSAQTGRYEQYF. The CDR3 region has the DNA TGCAGCGCCCAGACAGGGAGGTACGAGCAGTACTTC.

The table lists this clonotype with many counts. The chain links TRBV29-1 to TRBJ2-6; no firm D call. The V end lost 6 bases, the J end lost 4 bases, and 10 bases lay between the germline ends. This CDR3 is built from 13 residues. The V gene's germline CDR1 is SQVTM and CDR2 ANQGSEA. CDR3 residues: CSVPGRGANVLTF. The DNA of the CDR3 is TGCAGCGTCCCCGGGCGGGGGGCCAACGTCCTGACTTTC.

As regards this clonotype: A much larger clone lies a single base off, so this may be a read error. This rearrangement joins TRBV6-1 to TRBJ2-1, with D tentatively TRBD1 or TRBD2 (5 bases each). The CDR3 is 16 residues long. The germline V gene has CDR1 MNHNS and CDR2 SASEGT. In DNA, the CDR3 is TGTGCCACAAGTCTCCCTGGGGGTCCGCACTACAATGAGAAGTTCTTC. This sequence encodes CATSLPGGPHYNEKFF.

J is TRBJ2-7 and V is TRBV2; D is uncertain. Trimming cost V 9 bases and J 2 bases, with 11 bases left between them. The CDR3 totals 12 residues. Per the germline V gene, CDR1 is SNHLY and CDR2 is FYNNEI. Written as DNA, the CDR3 is TGTGCCAGACACGGATTCCCCTACGAGCAGTACTTC. Its translation is CARHGFPYEQYF.

This clonotype was seen at least ten times. The chain has TRBV12-3 or TRBV12-4 and TRBJ2-2; D not certain. The CDR3 covers 14 residues. Trimming shortened V by 6 bases and J by 6 bases, and 14 bases separated the two germline ends. The DNA of the CDR3 is TGTGCCAGCAGCATTTCCCTTATAGCCGGGGAGCTGTTTTTT. Translation: CASSISLIAGELFF.

This clonotype was observed many times. The chain couples TRBV18 to TRBJ2-7; 13 bases are a match to TRBD2. The CDR3 is made up of 21 amino acids. The V and J ends lost 5 bases and 2 bases, in that order; junction bases with no gene match: 21. CDR1 KGHSH and CDR2 LQKENI come from the germline V gene. The CDR3 protein is CASSSSSGLAGERASPYEQYF. CDR3 nucleotides: TGTGCCAGCTCATCATCATCCGGACTAGCGGGAGAAAGAGCGAGCCCCTACGAGCAGTACTTC.

This clonotype occurred many times. The gene calls are TRBV28 and TRBJ2-1, with no clear D. V was clipped by 6 bases and J by 7 bases, with 16 bases between them. Germline V gives CDR1 MDHEN, CDR2 SYDVKM. The CDR3 has 14 residues. As DNA, the CDR3 is TGTGCCAGCAGCGTACCGATGGGCCGTAATGAGCAGTTCTTC. The encoded protein is CASSVPMGRNEQFF.